Listed here are 21 T cell receptor beta chains from one sample, sequenced in a study of T cell changes during pregnancy in multiple sclerosis. Data came from immunoSEQ multiplex PCR; TCRdb stores just in-frame clones and leaves some out. The sample lists about 34,000 clones, about 87% occurring once. The sample here was CD8+ T cells from peripheral blood mononuclear cells, taken in the third trimester of pregnancy. These receptors were collected from a female donor with multiple sclerosis, enrolled in a pregnancy study.

The chain has TRBV15 and TRBJ2-5; unclear D gene. The germline V gene has CDR1 LNHNV and CDR2 YYDKDF (reference sequence). The CDR3 is made up of 16 amino acids. V gave up 1 base and J gave up 3 bases, with 15 bases separating them. CDR3 sequence: CATSRGVSGLEETQYF. CDR3 coding DNA: TGTGCCACCAGCAGAGGGGTCTCTGGTCTAGAAGAGACCCAGTACTTC.

The chain links TRBV5-6 to TRBJ1-4, with D unresolved. This CDR3 is 14 amino acids long. CDR1 and CDR2 (germline): SGHDT, YYEEEE. With 6 bases removed from V and 0 bases from J, the gap between germline ends came to 9 bases. CDR3: CASTTSSTNEKLFF. DNA for the CDR3: TGTGCCAGCACAACTTCTTCAACTAATGAAAAACTGTTTTTT. The variable domain in full, completed from reference TRBV5-6 and TRBJ1-4, reads DAGVTQSPTHLIKTRGQQVTLRCSPKSGHDTVSWYQQALGQGPQFIFQYYEEEERQRGNFPDRFSGHQFPNYSSELNVNALLLGDSALYLCASTTSSTNEKLFFGSGTQLSVL.

The chain carries TRBV9 and TRBJ2-1; 9 bases map to TRBD2. The junction had 6 bases not matched to a gene; V was cut back by 0 bases and J by 8 bases. The germline V gene has CDR1 SGDLS and CDR2 YYNGEE. The CDR3 consists of 15 residues. In nucleotides, the CDR3 is TGTGCCAGCAGCGTAGGGGGCGGGGGGGCCCATGAGCAGTTCTTC. Its protein product is CASSVGGGGAHEQFF.

This clone turned up a few times. The genes are TRBV15 and TRBJ2-7, with 9 bases identical to TRBD1. V was pared by 0 bases and J by 5 bases, with 5 bases of the junction left unmatched. The length of the CDR3 is 15 residues. Germline loops: CDR1 LNHNV, CDR2 YYDKDF (reference sequence). CDR3 residues: CATSRDGTGRDEQYF. CDR3 DNA sequence: TGTGCCACCAGCAGAGACGGGACAGGGCGGGACGAGCAGTACTTC.

This sequence joins TRBV11-3 and TRBJ2-7; 7 bases align to TRBD2. The CDR3 is 15 amino acids. Per the germline V gene, CDR1 is SGHNT and CDR2 is YENEEA. Unmatched junction bases numbered 7, after V lost 5 bases and J lost 0 bases. The CDR3, as DNA: TGTGCCAGCAGCCCAGGGAGGGGCTACTCCTACGAGCAGTACTTC. This codes for CASSPGRGYSYEQYF.

V is TRBV5-5 and J is TRBJ1-2, with TRBD1 as a possible D gene (6 bases). This CDR3 comprises 11 residues. CDR1 is SGHKS and CDR2 is YYEKEE in the germline V gene (reference sequence). V lost 9 bases and J lost 8, with 14 bases in between. CDR3 region: CAISTGYGYTF. The CDR3 DNA is TGTGCCATCTCGACAGGTTACGGCTACACCTTC.

This rearrangement joins TRBV21-1 to TRBJ1-2; TRBD1, the D gene given by the table, was not confirmed from the DNA. TRBV21-1 is a documented pseudogene. The CDR3 consists of 15 residues. Written as DNA, the CDR3 is TGTGCCAGCAGCAAAGAGAACAGGGGTACCTATGGCTACACCTTC. Its protein is CASSKENRGTYGYTF.

This chain connects TRBV7-2 to TRBJ2-5, with TRBD1 matching over 9 bases. Per germline, CDR1 SGHTA and CDR2 FQGNSA. The junction had 5 bases not matched to a gene; V was cut back by 5 bases and J by 4 bases. The CDR3 extends over 14 amino acids. CDR3 residues: CASSTDRGSETQYF. The CDR3 coding sequence is TGTGCCAGCAGCACGGACAGGGGATCAGAGACCCAGTACTTC.

CDR3 bases: TGTGCCAGCTCACCAGCTAGCGGAGTTAACACCGGGGAGCTGTTTTTT. As protein: CASSPASGVNTGELFF. The chain is built from TRBV18 and TRBJ2-2; 7 nucleotides agree with TRBD2. CDR3 length: 16 amino acids. Germline V CDR1 and CDR2: KGHSH, LQKENI. V dropped 2 bases and J dropped 2; count of bases not matched to a gene: 5.

The chain links TRBV5-8 to TRBJ2-3; TRBD2 matches at 7 bases. The CDR3 runs to 12 residues. V was pared by 3 bases and J by 7 bases, with 2 bases of the junction left unmatched. CDR1 is SGHTS and CDR2 is YDEGEE in the germline V gene. Here the CDR3 DNA reads TGTGCCAGCAGCTGGACTAGATATACGCAGTATTTT. Encoded protein: CASSWTRYTQYF.

The chain links TRBV6-1 to TRBJ1-2, with D uncertain. The ends were cut back, 2 bases at V and 10 bases at J, with 14 bases in the middle. The CDR3 runs to 13 residues. The V gene's germline CDR1 is MNHNS and CDR2 SASEGT. The chain's CDR3 is CASSEKEQTPYTF. The DNA for the CDR3 is TGTGCCAGCAGTGAAAAAGAACAGACCCCCTACACCTTC.

The V call is TRBV6-5, the J call TRBJ2-3, with 9 bases fitting TRBD1. Trimming removed 2 bases from V and 5 bases from J; junction bases left unmatched: 8. CDR1 MNHEY and CDR2 SVGAGI come from the germline V gene. The CDR3 is 16 residues long. CDR3 in amino acids: CASSYEGTGKGDTQYF. CDR3 DNA sequence: TGTGCCAGCAGTTACGAAGGGACAGGGAAAGGAGATACGCAGTATTTT.

CDR3 coding DNA: TGCGCCAGCAGCCAAGACGCGGGGGCCCCTTCCTACGAGCAGTACTTC. It translates to CASSQDAGAPSYEQYF. The rearrangement links TRBV4-3 to TRBJ2-7, with D possibly matching TRBD2 (7 bases). Germline V gene data show CDR1 as LGHNA and CDR2 as YSLEER. The CDR3 consists of 16 residues. V dropped 0 bases and J dropped 1 base, with 13 bases sitting between them.

This clone has a handful of counts. The chain joins TRBV6-4 to TRBJ2-3; no reliable D call. Deletions cut 2 bases from V and 3 bases from J, with 6 bases between. In germline, CDR1 is MRHNA, CDR2 SNTAGT. This CDR3 is 13 amino acids long. The CDR3: CASSDPRTDTQYF. The CDR3 DNA is TGTGCCAGCAGTGACCCCCGGACAGATACGCAGTATTTT.

This clone was seen a few times. The rearrangement links TRBV7-8 to TRBJ2-3; D call uncertain. V was pared by 3 bases and J by 1 base, with 14 bases between. Looked up from germline, CDR1 is SGHVS and CDR2 is FQNEAQ. The CDR3 length is 16 residues. Written as DNA, the CDR3 is TGTGCCAGCAGCTTGGGCAGTGCCTTCGGCACAGATACGCAGTATTTT. It is translated as CASSLGSAFGTDTQYF.

The V call is TRBV7-6, the J call TRBJ1-1; unclear D gene. This CDR3 is 12 amino acids long. From germline, CDR1 is SGHVS and CDR2 FNYEAQ. With 5 bases removed from V and 3 bases from J, the gap between germline ends came to 7 bases. CDR3 DNA: TGTGCCAGCAGCGACGGGGACACTGAAGCTTTCTTT. Its translation: CASSDGDTEAFF.

The chain links TRBV6-1 to TRBJ1-6; weak D call: TRBD1 (6 bases). Germline-derived CDR1 and CDR2 are MNHNS and SASEGT. V was clipped by 3 bases and J by 5 bases, with 8 bases between them. This CDR3 has 14 residues. The CDR3 sequence: CASSDYRDNSPLHF. The CDR3 nucleotides are TGTGCCAGCAGTGACTACAGGGATAATTCACCCCTCCACTTT.

V usage is TRBV11-3 and J usage is TRBJ2-7, with D tentatively TRBD1 (5 bases). The V end lost 3 bases, the J end lost 2 bases, and 8 bases lay between the germline ends. The CDR3 loop spans 13 amino acids. Germline values: CDR1 SGHNT, CDR2 YENEEA. DNA of the CDR3: TGTGCCAGCAGCTTGGACACGACCTACGAGCAGTACTTC. It yields the protein CASSLDTTYEQYF. Combining the CDR3 with reference TRBV11-3 and TRBJ2-7 gives the whole variable domain EAGVVQSPRYKIIEKKQPVAFWCNPISGHNTLYWYLQNLGQGPELLIRYENEEAVDDSQLPKDRFSAERLKGVDSTLKIQPAELGDSAVYLCASSLDTTYEQYFGPGTRLTVT.

This clone was counted only a few times. The V call is TRBV5-1, the J call TRBJ1-6; D might be TRBD1 (6 bases). Germline CDR1 reads SGHRS; CDR2 reads YFSETQ. CDR3 length equals 14 residues. V was cut by 2 bases and J by 7 bases, with 10 bases left in between. In DNA, the CDR3 is TGCGCCAGCAGCTTTACAGGGCTCAATTCACCCCTCCACTTT. Residues: CASSFTGLNSPLHF. The variable domain in full, completed from reference TRBV5-1 and TRBJ1-6, reads KAGVTQTPRYLIKTRGQQVTLSCSPISGHRSVSWYQQTPGQGLQFLFEYFSETQRNKGNFPGRFSGRQFSNSRSEMNVSTLELGDSALYLCASSFTGLNSPLHFGNGTRLTVT.

The chain has TRBV21-1 and TRBJ1-1. TRBV21-1 is annotated as a pseudogene. This CDR3 has 10 residues. The CDR3 reads CASPRGEAFF. CDR3 nucleotide sequence: TGTGCCAGCCCCCGAGGTGAAGCTTTCTTT.

This chain uses TRBV10-3 with TRBJ2-5; 12 bases map to TRBD1. Looked up from germline, CDR1 is ENHRY and CDR2 is SYGVKD. V was pared by 6 bases and J by 0 bases, with 5 bases of the junction left unmatched. This CDR3 has 16 residues. CDR3 loop: CAIRQGTGGHQETQYF. Here the CDR3 DNA reads TGTGCCATCAGACAAGGGACAGGGGGCCACCAAGAGACCCAGTACTTC.